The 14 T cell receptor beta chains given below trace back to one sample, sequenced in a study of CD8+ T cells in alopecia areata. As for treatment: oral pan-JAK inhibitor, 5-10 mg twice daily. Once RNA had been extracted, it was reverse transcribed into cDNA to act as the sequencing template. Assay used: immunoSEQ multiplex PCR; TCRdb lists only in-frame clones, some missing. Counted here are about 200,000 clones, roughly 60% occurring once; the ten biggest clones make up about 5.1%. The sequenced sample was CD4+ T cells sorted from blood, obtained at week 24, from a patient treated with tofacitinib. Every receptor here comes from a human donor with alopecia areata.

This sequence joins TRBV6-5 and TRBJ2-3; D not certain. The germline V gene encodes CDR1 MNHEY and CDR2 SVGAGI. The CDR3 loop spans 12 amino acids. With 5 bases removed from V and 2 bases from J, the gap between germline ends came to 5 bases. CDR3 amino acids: CASSRNTDTQYF. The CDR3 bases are TGTGCCAGCAGTCGGAACACAGATACGCAGTATTTT.

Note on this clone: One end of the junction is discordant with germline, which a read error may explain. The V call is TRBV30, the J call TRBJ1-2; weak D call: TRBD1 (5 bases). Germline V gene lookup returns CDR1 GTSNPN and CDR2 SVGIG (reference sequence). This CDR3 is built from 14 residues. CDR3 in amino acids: CLVTGVPTYYGYTF. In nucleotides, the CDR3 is TGCTTAGTAACAGGAGTGCCTACCTACTATGGCTACACCTTC.

CDR3 in DNA: TGCAGTGCTAGGAGGAGTGGGCAGTTCTTC. Translated: CSARRSGQFF. The V gene is TRBV20-1, the J gene TRBJ2-1; D gene uncertain. Germline CDR1 and CDR2: DFQATT and SNEGSKA (reference sequence). The CDR3 is 10 residues long. V was shortened by 3 bases and J by 12 bases, with 9 bases between the two germline ends.

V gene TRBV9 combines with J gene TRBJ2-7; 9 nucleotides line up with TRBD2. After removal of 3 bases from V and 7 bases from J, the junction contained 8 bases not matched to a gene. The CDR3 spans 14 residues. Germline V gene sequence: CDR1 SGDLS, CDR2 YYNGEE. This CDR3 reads CASSESGRTEEQYF. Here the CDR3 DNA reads TGTGCCAGCAGCGAAAGCGGGAGGACCGAGGAGCAGTACTTC.

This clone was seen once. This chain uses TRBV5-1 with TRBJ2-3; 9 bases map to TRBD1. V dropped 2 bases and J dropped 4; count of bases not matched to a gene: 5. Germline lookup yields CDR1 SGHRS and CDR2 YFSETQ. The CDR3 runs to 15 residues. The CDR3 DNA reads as TGCGCCAGCAGCTTCGGACAGGGGTTTGCAGATACGCAGTATTTT. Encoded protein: CASSFGQGFADTQYF.

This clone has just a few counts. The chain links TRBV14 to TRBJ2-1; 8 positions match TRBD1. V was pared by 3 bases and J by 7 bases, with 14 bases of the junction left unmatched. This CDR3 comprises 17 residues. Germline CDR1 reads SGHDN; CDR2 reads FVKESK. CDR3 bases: TGTGCCAGCAGCCAGGGACAGGCTTTTAGCGGAGCGAATGAGCAGTTCTTC. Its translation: CASSQGQAFSGANEQFF.

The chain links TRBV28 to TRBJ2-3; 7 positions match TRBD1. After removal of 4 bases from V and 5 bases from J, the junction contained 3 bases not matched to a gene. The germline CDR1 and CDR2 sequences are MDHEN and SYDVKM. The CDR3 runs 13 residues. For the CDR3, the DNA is TGTGCCAGCAGTTCCTCAGGGGGAGATACGCAGTATTTT. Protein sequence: CASSSSGGDTQYF.

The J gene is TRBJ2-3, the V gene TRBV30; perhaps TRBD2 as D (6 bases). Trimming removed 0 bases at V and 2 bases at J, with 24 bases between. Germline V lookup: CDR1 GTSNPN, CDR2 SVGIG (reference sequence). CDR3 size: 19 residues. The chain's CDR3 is CAWSVQLIDLARITDTQYF. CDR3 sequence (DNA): TGTGCCTGGAGTGTGCAGCTCATTGACCTAGCGAGGATCACAGATACGCAGTATTTT.

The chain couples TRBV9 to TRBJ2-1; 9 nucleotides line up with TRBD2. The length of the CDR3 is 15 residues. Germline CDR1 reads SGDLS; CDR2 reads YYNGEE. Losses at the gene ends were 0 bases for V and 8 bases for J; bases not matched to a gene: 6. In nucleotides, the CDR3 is TGTGCCAGCAGCGTAGGGCTAGCGGGGTCCCATGAGCAGTTCTTC. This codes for CASSVGLAGSHEQFF.

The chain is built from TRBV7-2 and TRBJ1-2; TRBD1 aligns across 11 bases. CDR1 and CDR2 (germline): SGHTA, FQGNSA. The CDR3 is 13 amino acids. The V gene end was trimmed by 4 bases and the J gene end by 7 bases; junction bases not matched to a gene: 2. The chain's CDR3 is CASSSGQGGGYTF. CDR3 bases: TGTGCCAGCAGCTCGGGACAGGGGGGTGGCTACACCTTC.

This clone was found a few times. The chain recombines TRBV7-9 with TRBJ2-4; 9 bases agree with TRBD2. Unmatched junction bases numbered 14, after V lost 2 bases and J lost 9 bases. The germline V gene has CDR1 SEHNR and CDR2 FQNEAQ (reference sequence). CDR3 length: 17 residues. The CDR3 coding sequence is TGTGCCAGCAGCTTATCGGTAGCGGGGGCAGGGACGAGCATTCAGTACTTC. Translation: CASSLSVAGAGTSIQYF.

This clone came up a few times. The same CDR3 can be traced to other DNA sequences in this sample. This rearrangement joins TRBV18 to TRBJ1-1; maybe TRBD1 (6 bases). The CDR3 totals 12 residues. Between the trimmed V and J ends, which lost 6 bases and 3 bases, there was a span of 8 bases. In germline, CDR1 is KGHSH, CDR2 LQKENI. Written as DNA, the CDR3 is TGTGCCAGCTCGCCAGGGGACACTGAAGCTTTCTTT. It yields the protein CASSPGDTEAFF.

The CDR3 sequence: CAISESTRGVYGYTF. The CDR3 DNA sequence: TGTGCCATCAGTGAGTCGACTCGGGGCGTGTATGGCTACACCTTC. The J gene is TRBJ1-2, the V gene TRBV10-3; a possible D gene is TRBD1 (5 bases). Germline CDR1 and CDR2: ENHRY and SYGVKD. The CDR3 extends over 15 amino acids. The V end lost 0 bases, the J end lost 5 bases, and 13 bases lay between the germline ends.

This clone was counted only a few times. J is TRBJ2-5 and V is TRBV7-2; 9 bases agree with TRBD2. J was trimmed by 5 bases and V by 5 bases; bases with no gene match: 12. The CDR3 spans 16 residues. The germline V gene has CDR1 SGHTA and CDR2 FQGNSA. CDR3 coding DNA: TGTGCCAGCAGCCGAGTTTTTGCGGGGGGGTCCGAGACCCAGTACTTC. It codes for CASSRVFAGGSETQYF. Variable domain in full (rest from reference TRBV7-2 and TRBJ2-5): GAGVSQSPSNKVTEKGKDVELRCDPISGHTALYWYRQSLGQGLEFLIYFQGNSAPDKSGLPSDRFSAERTGGSVSTLTIQRTQQEDSAVYLCASSRVFAGGSETQYFGPGTRLLVL.